The next 26 T cell receptor beta chains were all read from a single sample in a study of control samples from healthy donors and cancer patients. Libraries were prepared by immunoSEQ multiplex PCR; TCRdb keeps only in-frame clonotypes and omits some of them. The sample comprises about 80,000 clones, about nine tenths of which are singletons, and less than 7% rests with the top ten. Sequencing input: blood. These receptors originate from a man in his forties or fifties in good health.

This sequence joins TRBV5-6 and TRBJ1-2; D gene ambiguous. Trimming took 0 bases from V and 0 from J, leaving 15 bases between them. The germline V gene has CDR1 SGHDT and CDR2 YYEEEE. The CDR3 consists of 17 residues. CDR3 protein: CASSLGVLTLTNYGYTF. The CDR3 nucleotides read TGTGCCAGCAGCTTGGGAGTCCTTACTCTAACTAACTATGGCTACACCTTC.

The chain couples TRBV9 to TRBJ2-1; the match to TRBD2 covers 12 bases. V was clipped by 1 base and J by 6 bases; unmatched bases: 14. From germline, CDR1 is SGDLS and CDR2 YYNGEE. This CDR3 region has 19 residues. CDR3 in DNA: TGTGCCAGCAGCGTAAGGAGCCCCCCTAGCGGGGGGGGTTTCAATGAGCAGTTCTTC. Its protein is CASSVRSPPSGGGFNEQFF.

The genes are TRBV24-1 and TRBJ2-5, with 9 bases matching TRBD1. The ends lost 5 bases at V and 2 bases at J; junction bases unmatched: 8. This CDR3 region has 16 residues. Germline V gene sequence: CDR1 KGHDR, CDR2 SFDVKD. Written as DNA, the CDR3 is TGTGCCACCAGTGGGGTACAGGGGGCCCTTCAAGAGACCCAGTACTTC. Its translation is CATSGVQGALQETQYF.

The J gene is TRBJ2-2, the V gene TRBV15, with a tentative D call TRBD1 (6 bases). CDR3 length equals 15 residues. With 1 base removed from V and 2 bases from J, the gap between germline ends came to 8 bases. Germline lookup yields CDR1 LNHNV and CDR2 YYDKDF (reference sequence). The CDR3 protein is CATSRGGPNTGELFF. The DNA of the CDR3 is TGTGCCACCAGCAGAGGGGGGCCTAACACCGGGGAGCTGTTTTTT. Full variable domain (rest looked up from reference TRBV15 and TRBJ2-2): DAMVIQNPRYQVTQFGKPVTLSCSQTLNHNVMYWYQQKSSQAPKLLFHYYDKDFNNEADTPDNFQSRRPNTSFCFLDIRSPGLGDTAMYLCATSRGGPNTGELFFGEGSRLTVL.

The chain joins TRBV10-2 to TRBJ1-1; the D is unclear. Per germline, CDR1 WSHSY and CDR2 SAAADI. Trimming removed 0 bases from V and 1 base from J, with 3 bases in between. The CDR3 is made up of 13 amino acids. The CDR3 spells CASSESWNTEAFF. In DNA, the CDR3 is TGCGCCAGCAGTGAGTCTTGGAACACTGAAGCTTTCTTT.

Only a few counts were recorded for this clone. V is TRBV11-2 and J is TRBJ1-2; D not resolved. CDR1 is SGHAT, CDR2 FQNNGV, per germline. The germline V and J ends were trimmed by 1 base and 5 bases, with 8 bases remaining between them. The CDR3 consists of 13 residues. As DNA, the CDR3 is TGTGCCAGCAGCTTAGTAGGAGGGTATGGCTACACCTTC. This sequence encodes CASSLVGGYGYTF.

This clone has only one observation. This sequence joins TRBV27 and TRBJ1-5; TRBD1 matches at 8 bases. V trimming: 2 bases; J trimming: 1 base; junction bases outside the gene matches: 4. CDR3 length: 16 residues. Germline V CDR1 and CDR2: MNHEY, SMNVEV (reference sequence). In DNA, the CDR3 is TGTGCCAGCAGTTTACAGGGGGCCAGGAGCAATCAGCCCCAGCATTTT. Translated, it gives CASSLQGARSNQPQHF.

Here the CDR3 reads CASSTGTYKVLETQYF. The CDR3 DNA is TGCGCCAGCAGCACTGGGACGTACAAAGTCTTGGAGACCCAGTACTTC. The chain links TRBV5-1 to TRBJ2-5; either TRBD1 or TRBD2 may supply D (5 bases each). CDR1 and CDR2 (germline): SGHRS, YFSETQ. The CDR3 sequence is 16 residues long. Between the trimmed V and J ends, which lost 4 bases and 5 bases, there was a span of 21 bases.

This clone came up once. The J gene is TRBJ1-5, the V gene TRBV5-4, with D unclear. Germline CDR1 is SGHNT and CDR2 is YYREEE (reference sequence). V lost 0 bases and J lost 9, with 10 bases in between. The CDR3 has 13 amino acids. The CDR3 DNA is TGTGCCAGCAGCTTGGGGGGAGGTCCGCCCCAGCATTTT. Translated, it gives CASSLGGGPPQHF.

J is TRBJ1-1 and V is TRBV20-1; 7 positions agree with TRBD1. Looked up from germline, CDR1 is DFQATT and CDR2 is SNEGSKA (reference sequence). Trimming took 3 bases from V and 6 from J; bases not matched to a gene: 7. The CDR3 extends over 13 amino acids. The CDR3 spells CSASWQGVAEAFF. CDR3 nucleotide sequence: TGCAGTGCTAGTTGGCAGGGGGTCGCTGAAGCTTTCTTT.

This clone was recorded only once. This sequence joins TRBV7-8 and TRBJ1-5; D is possibly TRBD1 (6 bases). CDR1 and CDR2 from the germline V gene are SGHVS and FQNEAQ. The CDR3 spans 15 residues. Trimming took 1 base from V and 3 from J, leaving 10 bases between them. CDR3 protein: CASSLDRAYNQPQHF. As DNA, the CDR3 is TGTGCCAGCAGCTTAGACAGGGCCTACAATCAGCCCCAGCATTTT. The full variable domain, its missing parts supplied by reference TRBV7-8 and TRBJ1-5, is GAGVSQSPRYKVAKRGQDVALRCDPISGHVSLFWYQQALGQGPEFLTYFQNEAQLDKSGLPSDRFFAERPEGSVSTLKIQRTQQEDSAVYLCASSLDRAYNQPQHFGDGTRLSIL.

The CDR3 DNA reads as TGTGCCAGCAGTCGGTCGGTGAACACTGAAGCTTTCTTT. Translated, it gives CASSRSVNTEAFF. This chain links TRBV11-3 with TRBJ1-1; D gene unclear. V lost 6 bases and J lost 0, with 8 bases in between. CDR3 length: 13 amino acids. The germline gives CDR1 SGHNT, CDR2 YENEEA.

The chain employs TRBV7-9 and TRBJ2-5; D unresolved. V shed 1 base and J shed 5 bases, with 8 bases lying between them. The CDR3 sequence is 13 residues long. Germline V lookup: CDR1 SEHNR, CDR2 FQNEAQ (reference sequence). The CDR3 sequence: CASSLVGPETQYF. In nucleotides, the CDR3 is TGTGCCAGCAGCTTAGTCGGGCCGGAGACCCAGTACTTC.

The gene calls are TRBV29-1 and TRBJ1-1; D is undetermined. CDR3 length: 12 amino acids. The germline CDR1 and CDR2 sequences are SQVTM and ANQGSEA. V dropped 7 bases and J dropped 0 bases, with 9 bases sitting between them. CDR3 amino acids: CSAARLNTEAFF. The CDR3 nucleotides read TGCAGCGCTGCGCGGTTGAACACTGAAGCTTTCTTT.

This rearrangement joins TRBV18 to TRBJ1-1; D gene uncertain. The CDR3 loop spans 13 amino acids. Germline lookup yields CDR1 KGHSH and CDR2 LQKENI. V was cut by 2 bases and J by 5 bases, with 9 bases left in between. CDR3 sequence reads: CASSPTRGTEAFF. The CDR3 DNA is TGTGCCAGCTCACCAACGCGGGGAACTGAAGCTTTCTTT.

This clone was seen just once. This sequence joins TRBV7-6 and TRBJ2-5; weak D call: TRBD1 (5 bases). Trimming took off 0 bases at V and 5 bases at J, with 13 bases between the two ends. Germline CDR1 reads SGHVS; CDR2 reads FNYEAQ. This CDR3 is 15 amino acids long. In DNA form, the CDR3 reads TGTGCCAGCAGCTTAGCGGGGCAGCCACGGGAGACCCAGTACTTC. As protein: CASSLAGQPRETQYF.

The V and J genes are TRBV20-1 and TRBJ1-2, with no clear D. The CDR3 consists of 11 residues. Between the trimmed V and J ends, which lost 0 bases and 8 bases, there was a span of 7 bases. Looked up from germline, CDR1 is DFQATT and CDR2 is SNEGSKA (reference sequence). The CDR3 reads CSARELGGYTF. CDR3 in DNA: TGCAGTGCTAGAGAGCTGGGAGGCTACACCTTC.

The V call is TRBV29-1, the J call TRBJ1-1, with 8 bases fitting TRBD1. CDR1 SQVTM and CDR2 ANQGSEA come from the germline V gene. The junction had 10 bases not matched to a gene; V was cut back by 7 bases and J by 0 bases. The length of the CDR3 is 15 residues. DNA of the CDR3: TGCAGCGGCAAGACAGGGGCGGGTATGAACACTGAAGCTTTCTTT. Translation: CSGKTGAGMNTEAFF. Full variable domain (rest looked up from reference TRBV29-1 and TRBJ1-1): SAVISQKPSRDICQRGTSLTIQCQVDSQVTMMFWYRQQPGQSLTLIATANQGSEATYESGFVIDKFPISRPNLTFSTLTVSNMSPEDSSIYLCSGKTGAGMNTEAFFGQGTRLTVV.

The chain employs TRBV5-8 and TRBJ1-5, with D uncertain. The CDR3 sequence is 15 residues long. Trimming shortened V by 1 base and J by 1 base, and 9 bases separated the two germline ends. Germline lookup yields CDR1 SGHTS and CDR2 YDEGEE. The CDR3, as DNA: TGTGCCAGCAGCTTGTACGCCCGCAGCAATCAGCCCCAGCATTTT. Encoded protein: CASSLYARSNQPQHF.

V gene TRBV10-3 combines with J gene TRBJ2-5; 8 bases line up with TRBD2. The CDR3 runs 15 residues. Losses at the gene ends were 3 bases for V and 4 bases for J; bases not matched to a gene: 7. CDR1 is ENHRY, CDR2 SYGVKD, per germline. The CDR3 region is CAISEGGGMGETQYF. Written as DNA, the CDR3 is TGTGCCATCAGTGAAGGCGGGGGGATGGGAGAGACCCAGTACTTC.

V usage is TRBV5-4 and J usage is TRBJ1-1; D is ambiguous. Trimming pared 3 bases from V and 5 bases from J, leaving 8 bases between. This CDR3 is built from 12 residues. Germline CDR1 SGHNT, CDR2 YYREEE (reference sequence). The CDR3 bases are TGTGCCAGCAGCTCATCTGGAACTGAAGCTTTCTTT. Encoded protein: CASSSSGTEAFF.

This clone has just a few counts. V gene TRBV7-9 combines with J gene TRBJ1-4; weak D call: TRBD1 (5 bases). Trimming pared 3 bases from V and 7 bases from J, leaving 15 bases between. The V gene's germline CDR1 is SEHNR and CDR2 FQNEAQ (reference sequence). The CDR3 spans 15 residues. CDR3 in amino acids: CASSLAFGGSEKLFF. The DNA of the CDR3 is TGTGCCAGCAGCTTGGCGTTTGGGGGGTCTGAAAAACTGTTTTTT.

This sequence joins TRBV25-1 and TRBJ2-5; 12 bases fit TRBD1. This CDR3 spans 15 amino acids. Germline CDR1 is MGHDK and CDR2 is SYGVNS. CDR3 sequence: CAGAPGQGARETQYF. The CDR3, as DNA: TGTGCGGGGGCCCCGGGACAGGGGGCACGAGAGACCCAGTACTTC.

This clone was observed a handful of times. The chain carries TRBV9 and TRBJ2-7; possibly TRBD1 for D (6 bases). Germline V gene lookup returns CDR1 SGDLS and CDR2 YYNGEE. There are 14 residues in the CDR3. V was pared by 4 bases and J by 2 bases, with 13 bases between. CDR3 coding DNA: TGTGCCAGCAGCCCCCAAGGACAGCCCTACGAGCAGTACTTC. Protein product: CASSPQGQPYEQYF.

For the CDR3, the DNA is TGTGCCAGCAGCGCCGACAGGGGCGGGAACACTGAAGCTTTCTTT. Protein product: CASSADRGGNTEAFF. This chain joins TRBV5-4 and TRBJ1-1; 8 nucleotides align to TRBD1. Germline CDR1 and CDR2: SGHNT and YYREEE (reference sequence). The CDR3 totals 15 residues. V lost 4 bases to trimming and J lost 1 base; unmatched junction nucleotides: 6.

To note about this clone: Its ends do not fully match the called genes, so a read error is possible. For the CDR3, the DNA is TGTGCCAGTAGCATAGCGGGGGGGCCGAATGAGCAGTTCTTC. Its protein is CASSIAGGPNEQFF. This sequence joins TRBV19 and TRBJ2-1; 11 positions agree with TRBD2. The CDR3 runs to 14 residues. Looked up from germline, CDR1 is LNHDA and CDR2 is SQIVND (reference sequence).